These 6 T cell receptor beta chains originate from one sample sequenced in a study of spatial heterogeneity in lung cancer. Time point indicated: sample taken at primary tumor resection. Extraction of whole RNA from tumor, nontumor lung or frozen PBMC preceded unsorted sequencing. TCRdb re-derived calls from the 5' RACE reads in MiXCR, one entry per CDR3 protein. Counted here are 2,500 to 3,000 distinct CDR3 sequences, about 9.1% occurring once; the ten biggest clones make up about 38%. The sample here was normal lung tissue next to the tumor, taken at surgery. These receptors all come from a male donor with early-stage non-small cell lung cancer.

With respect to this clonotype: The library was built for alpha chains, so this beta chain is an off-target read and its size means little. The chain recombines TRBV6-5 with TRBJ2-6; the D gene is possibly TRBD1 (6 bases). The V end lost 7 bases, the J end lost 0 bases, and 19 bases lay between the germline ends. Germline V lookup: CDR1 MNHEY, CDR2 SVGAGI. The CDR3 runs 18 residues. The CDR3 DNA reads TGTGCCAGCACCCCAGGGCAACAGGGTAGCTCTGGGGCCAACGTCCTGACTTTC. Amino acid sequence: CASTPGQQGSSGANVLTF.

By share, this clonotype counts as medium-sized. The size of this beta chain means little, since it is a stray read in a library made for alpha chains. The CDR3, as DNA: TGTGCCAGCAGCCGGACTAGCTCCTACGAGCAGTACTTC. Amino acid sequence: CASSRTSSYEQYF. V gene TRBV7-2 combines with J gene TRBJ2-7, with 7 nucleotides matching TRBD2. This CDR3 spans 13 amino acids. J was trimmed by 0 bases and V by 5 bases; bases with no gene match: 1. Germline CDR1 SGHTA, CDR2 FQGNSA. The full variable domain, with the rest looked up from reference TRBV7-2 and TRBJ2-7, is GAGVSQSPSNKVTEKGKDVELRCDPISGHTALYWYRQSLGQGLEFLIYFQGNSAPDKSGLPSDRFSAERTGGSVSTLTIQRTQQEDSAVYLCASSRTSSYEQYFGPGTRLTVT.

This clonotype is classed as medium-sized (0.01 to 0.1%). This beta chain came through as a stray read in a library set up for alpha chains, and its size says little. V gene TRBV5-1 combines with J gene TRBJ2-3; TRBD2 matches at 7 bases. J was trimmed by 0 bases and V by 3 bases; bases with no gene match: 10. Germline V lookup: CDR1 SGHRS, CDR2 YFSETQ. The length of the CDR3 is 17 residues. The CDR3 DNA follows: TGCGCCAGCAGCTGGGCGTCTAGCGGAACTAGCACAGATACGCAGTATTTT. Amino acids: CASSWASSGTSTDTQYF.

A word on this clonotype: A library made for alpha chains picked up this beta chain off target, so its size means little. The chain links TRBV7-2 to TRBJ2-4; the D gene could be TRBD1 or TRBD2 (5 bases each). Germline CDR1 SGHTA, CDR2 FQGNSA. The germline V and J ends were trimmed by 6 bases and 2 bases, with 14 bases remaining between them. This CDR3 has 15 residues. The CDR3 spells CASSPGGSTKNIQYF. The CDR3 DNA reads TGTGCCAGCAGTCCTGGGGGTAGCACCAAAAACATTCAGTACTTC.

This clonotype was counted only a few times. This beta chain appears as a stray read in a library generated for alpha chains; its size is not informative. In DNA, the CDR3 is TGTGCCATCAGTGAGTCAATGGCAGGCGACAAAGAGACCCAGTACTTC. Translating it yields CAISESMAGDKETQYF. The V and J genes are TRBV10-3 and TRBJ2-5; D unclear. V was pared by 0 bases and J by 3 bases, with 14 bases between. Germline assignment: CDR1 ENHRY and CDR2 SYGVKD. CDR3 length: 16 residues.

By sample fraction, this clonotype is medium-sized. A library made for alpha chains picked up this beta chain off target, so its size means little. The chain recombines TRBV6-5 with TRBJ2-5, with D possibly TRBD1 on 6 matching bases. V dropped 5 bases and J dropped 1 base, with 11 bases sitting between them. Germline V gene data show CDR1 as MNHEY and CDR2 as SVGAGI. This CDR3 contains 14 residues. The CDR3 here is CASSPQGPQETQYF. CDR3 bases: TGTGCCAGCAGTCCGCAGGGGCCCCAAGAGACCCAGTACTTC.